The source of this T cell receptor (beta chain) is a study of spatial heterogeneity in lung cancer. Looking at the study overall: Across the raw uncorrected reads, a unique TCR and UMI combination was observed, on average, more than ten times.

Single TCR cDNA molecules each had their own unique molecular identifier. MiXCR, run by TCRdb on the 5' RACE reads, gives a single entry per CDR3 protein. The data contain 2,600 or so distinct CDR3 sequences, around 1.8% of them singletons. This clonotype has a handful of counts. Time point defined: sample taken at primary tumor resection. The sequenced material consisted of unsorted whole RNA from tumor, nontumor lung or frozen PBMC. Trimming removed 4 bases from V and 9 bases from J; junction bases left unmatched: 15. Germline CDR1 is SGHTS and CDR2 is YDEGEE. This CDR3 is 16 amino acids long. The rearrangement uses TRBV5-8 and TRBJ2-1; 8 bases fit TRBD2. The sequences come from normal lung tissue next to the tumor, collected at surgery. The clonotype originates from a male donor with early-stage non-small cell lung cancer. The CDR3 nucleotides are TGTGCCAGCAGCCCTCGGACTAGCCGTGTTCTAAGTGAGCAGTTCTTC. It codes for CASSPRTSRVLSEQFF.